These 30 T cell receptor beta chains came from one sample sequenced in a study of vaccination and CD4 T cells after COVID-19 (dated by TCRdb to the early 2020s). The protocol used for the library was PCR. The instrument given in TCRdb is Illumina iSeq 100. DNA from cultured CD4+ T cells was subjected to TCR sequencing with the Oncomine TCR Beta short-read assay at the Johns Hopkins FTIC core. TCRdb ran its own pipeline on the public reads, namely fastp trimming at Q25 and MiXCR clone calling, and kept in-frame beta chains. Merged by CDR3 protein, the rows form single entries marked with the most common genes and DNA. In this sample the table shows some 11,000 distinct CDR3 sequences, over 50% of which occur a single time. 15% of the sample lies in the top ten. The meaning of the sample's treatment or condition label: approximately 11-day PBMC culture with coronavirus spike peptide pools or control peptides (ViraFEST assay).

Antigen specificity for these receptors is unknown. Sequenced sample: CD4+ T cells from blood, cultured in vitro. These receptors originate from a human donor who had recovered from COVID-19.

This chain joins TRBV20-1 and TRBJ2-1; TRBD2 matches 10 bases. J was trimmed by 7 bases and V by 6 bases; bases with no gene match: 9. CDR3 length equals 14 residues. CDR1 is DFQATT and CDR2 is SNEGSKA in the germline V gene (reference sequence). CDR3 protein: CSARTSGSDNEQFF. The CDR3 DNA reads TGCAGTGCCCGGACTAGCGGATCGGATAATGAGCAGTTCTTC.

This chain uses TRBV9 with TRBJ2-2; 8 nucleotides align to TRBD2. There are 16 residues in the CDR3. The V and J ends lost 4 bases and 3 bases, in that order; junction bases with no gene match: 8. Germline assignment: CDR1 SGDLS and CDR2 YYNGEE. CDR3 residues: CASSPHGGVYTGELFF. CDR3 nucleotide sequence: TGTGCCAGCAGCCCCCACGGGGGGGTATACACCGGGGAGCTGTTTTTT. Drawing the rest from reference TRBV9 and TRBJ2-2, the complete variable domain is DSGVTQTPKHLITATGQRVTLRCSPRSGDLSVYWYQQSLDQGLQFLIQYYNGEERAKGNILERFSAQQFPDLHSELNLSSLELGDSALYFCASSPHGGVYTGELFFGEGSRLTVL.

This clonotype was observed once. The genes are TRBV5-1 and TRBJ2-1; 11 bases agree with TRBD2. This CDR3 region has 16 residues. Germline V gene sequence: CDR1 SGHRS, CDR2 YFSETQ. V shed 2 bases and J 6 bases; nucleotides not matched to a gene: 7. This CDR3 reads CASSFPGTSGTNEQFF. In DNA, the CDR3 is TGCGCCAGCAGCTTTCCCGGGACTAGCGGTACCAATGAGCAGTTCTTC.

The V gene is TRBV19, the J gene TRBJ1-5; D gene unclear. Trimming stripped 5 bases from V and 3 bases from J, with 11 bases between. The CDR3 runs 14 residues. Germline V CDR1 and CDR2: LNHDA, SQIVND (reference sequence). The CDR3 is CASSLTGFNQPQHF. As DNA, the CDR3 is TGTGCCAGTAGTCTCACGGGTTTCAATCAGCCCCAGCATTTT.

This clonotype was detected only once. The V gene is TRBV9, the J gene TRBJ2-7; D remains ambiguous. V shed 9 bases and J shed 7 bases, with 17 bases lying between them. Germline V gives CDR1 SGDLS, CDR2 YYNGEE. This CDR3 comprises 12 residues. CDR3 sequence reads: CATKPERVEQYF. CDR3 DNA: TGTGCCACCAAACCCGAACGGGTGGAGCAGTACTTC.

This chain links TRBV6-5 with TRBJ2-3; D gene uncertain. There are 16 residues in the CDR3. Per the germline V gene, CDR1 is MNHEY and CDR2 is SVGAGI. V lost 0 bases and J lost 0, with 10 bases in between. CDR3: CASSYSVSESTDTQYF. The CDR3, as DNA: TGTGCCAGCAGTTACTCCGTGAGCGAAAGCACAGATACGCAGTATTTT.

The V gene is TRBV7-8, the J gene TRBJ2-7; possibly TRBD1 for D (5 bases). Germline V gene lookup returns CDR1 SGHVS and CDR2 FQNEAQ. The CDR3 sequence is 15 residues long. Trimming took 3 bases from V and 3 from J, leaving 15 bases between them. The chain's CDR3 is CASSLGRTTDYEQYF. As DNA, the CDR3 is TGTGCCAGCAGCTTGGGCCGGACAACGGACTACGAGCAGTACTTC.

This clonotype was seen more than once but under ten times. The chain combines TRBV7-9 with TRBJ2-7, with D unclear. This CDR3 has 14 residues. V lost 5 bases and J 5 bases, leaving 16 bases between the germline ends. Germline V CDR1 and CDR2: SEHNR, FQNEAQ (reference sequence). CDR3 sequence reads: CASSPKGPINEQYF. CDR3 nucleotides: TGTGCCAGCAGCCCAAAAGGGCCGATTAACGAGCAGTACTTC.

This rearrangement joins TRBV4-3 to TRBJ2-3, with 11 nucleotides matching TRBD2. Germline-derived CDR1 and CDR2 are LGHNA and YSLEER. This CDR3 is built from 18 residues. J gave up 8 bases and V 5 bases, and 18 bases lay outside the gene matches. The CDR3 DNA sequence: TGCGCCAGCAGCGTAAGGCCAGGATTAGCGGGAGGGAGGGTTACGCAGTATTTT. This gives the protein CASSVRPGLAGGRVTQYF.

The chain is built from TRBV12-3 or TRBV12-4 and TRBJ2-1; weak D call: TRBD2 (6 bases). Trimming removed 5 bases at V and 8 bases at J, with 19 bases between. The CDR3 consists of 15 residues. CDR3 in DNA: TGTGCCAGCAGTCGCACCGATACTCTAGCGTATGAGCAGTTCTTC. Translation gives CASSRTDTLAYEQFF.

The chain recombines TRBV7-9 with TRBJ2-5, with a possible D match to TRBD1 (6 bases). CDR1 SEHNR and CDR2 FQNEAQ come from the germline V gene (reference sequence). The CDR3 contains 13 residues. With 3 bases removed from V and 7 bases from J, the gap between germline ends came to 12 bases. The CDR3 coding sequence is TGTGCCAGCAGCTTTGACAGGAGAGGGACCCAGTACTTC. This sequence encodes CASSFDRRGTQYF. Supplemented by reference TRBV7-9 and TRBJ2-5, the full variable domain reads DTGVSQNPRHKITKRGQNVTFRCDPISEHNRLYWYRQTLGQGPEFLTYFQNEAQLEKSRLLSDRFSAERPKGSFSTLEIQRTEQGDSAMYLCASSFDRRGTQYFGPGTRLLVL.

CDR3 bases: TGTGCCTGGAGTGTAGGGGTAAGCAATCAGCCCCAGCATTTT. Its protein product is CAWSVGVSNQPQHF. The genes are TRBV30 and TRBJ1-5, with D possibly being TRBD1 (5 bases). Germline V gene data show CDR1 as GTSNPN and CDR2 as SVGIG (reference sequence). CDR3 length: 14 amino acids. V lost 0 bases and J 1 base, leaving 7 bases between the germline ends.

This chain joins TRBV19 and TRBJ1-1; D not resolved. The germline V gene encodes CDR1 LNHDA and CDR2 SQIVND (reference sequence). The CDR3 runs to 14 residues. The V end lost 7 bases, the J end lost 6 bases, and 18 bases lay between the germline ends. The CDR3, as DNA: TGTGCCAGTATATGGTCCTCTGGAGGATCTGAAGCTTTCTTT. It encodes CASIWSSGGSEAFF.

The chain joins TRBV6-2 or TRBV6-3 to TRBJ1-3; D is undetermined. CDR1 MNHEY and CDR2 SVGEGT come from the germline V gene. The CDR3 extends over 14 amino acids. Trimming pared 6 bases from V and 0 bases from J, leaving 9 bases between. CDR3 in amino acids: CASSPRYSGNTIYF. For the CDR3, the DNA is TGTGCCAGCAGCCCCAGGTACTCTGGAAACACCATATATTTT.

This chain links TRBV19 with TRBJ1-1; a weak D match, TRBD1 (5 bases). Germline values: CDR1 LNHDA, CDR2 SQIVND (reference sequence). Deletions cut 4 bases from V and 1 base from J, with 13 bases between. This CDR3 is 15 amino acids long. CDR3 amino acids: CASSTRDGPNTEAFF. In DNA, the CDR3 is TGTGCCAGTAGTACCAGGGACGGGCCGAACACTGAAGCTTTCTTT.

This clonotype was recorded a few times. This chain links TRBV20-1 with TRBJ2-5, with TRBD1 identical over 7 bases. This CDR3 has 14 residues. CDR1 DFQATT and CDR2 SNEGSKA come from the germline V gene (reference sequence). The junction had 11 bases not matched to a gene; V was cut back by 7 bases and J by 3 bases. CDR3 DNA: TGCAGTGTCCCGACAGGGCCCGGGGAAGAGACCCAGTACTTC. It encodes CSVPTGPGEETQYF.

This clonotype was detected a few times. The rearrangement links TRBV6-5 to TRBJ2-2; TRBD2 matches 8 bases. Germline V gene lookup returns CDR1 MNHEY and CDR2 SVGAGI. V trimming: 4 bases; J trimming: 6 bases; junction bases outside the gene matches: 7. The CDR3 runs to 15 residues. CDR3 sequence: CASSLGLVRAGELFF. In nucleotides, the CDR3 is TGTGCCAGCAGTTTGGGACTAGTTAGGGCCGGGGAGCTGTTTTTT.

This clonotype was detected only once. The chain links TRBV6-5 to TRBJ1-2; no clear D. Germline loops: CDR1 MNHEY, CDR2 SVGAGI. V was clipped by 0 bases and J by 1 base, with 9 bases between them. This CDR3 is built from 15 residues. CDR3 DNA: TGTGCCAGCAGTTACTCAGCACAACTTAACTATGGCTACACCTTC. Its translation: CASSYSAQLNYGYTF.

This clonotype appeared a few times. The V and J genes are TRBV20-1 and TRBJ1-6; 8 bases agree with TRBD1. With V trimmed by 5 bases and J by 10 bases, 13 bases remained unmatched. CDR1 and CDR2 from the germline V gene are DFQATT and SNEGSKA (reference sequence). CDR3 length equals 15 residues. Here the CDR3 reads CSAASPDRVRSPLHF. The CDR3 region has the DNA TGCAGTGCTGCCAGCCCGGACAGGGTGCGATCACCCCTCCACTTT.

This clonotype occurred a few times. V and J are TRBV15 and TRBJ1-1; no clear D gene. Germline CDR1 LNHNV, CDR2 YYDKDF (reference sequence). V was shortened by 3 bases and J by 1 base, with 21 bases between the two germline ends. The CDR3 spans 18 residues. CDR3 nucleotides: TGTGCCACCAGCAGGCCGGCGGTAGGGCCCGGAAAGAACACTGAAGCTTTCTTT. Translation gives CATSRPAVGPGKNTEAFF.

In its sample, this clonotype was seen once. At one boundary the junction diverges from the germline segment, which might be a read error. The rearrangement joins TRBV5-3 to TRBJ2-7; 11 bases agree with TRBD2. TRBV5-3 is an ORF; its function is uncertain. The CDR3 covers 14 residues. The CDR3 reads CASSYGTSGYEQYF. The CDR3 bases are TGTGCCAGCAGCTATGGGACTAGCGGTTACGAGCAGTACTTC.

This chain links TRBV19 with TRBJ2-3; D not certain. Trimming shortened V by 5 bases and J by 5 bases, and 5 bases separated the two germline ends. Germline assignment: CDR1 LNHDA and CDR2 SQIVND (reference sequence). The CDR3 sequence is 11 residues long. The CDR3 nucleotides read TGTGCCAGTAGTGTCGGAGATACGCAGTATTTT. Protein sequence: CASSVGDTQYF.

The V gene is TRBV6-5, the J gene TRBJ1-2, with TRBD1 matching 9 bases. CDR1 and CDR2 (germline): MNHEY, SVGAGI. V lost 3 bases and J lost 2; bases outside the gene matches: 10. The CDR3 has 17 residues. CDR3 in amino acids: CASSYRVTTGGNYGYTF. As DNA, the CDR3 is TGTGCCAGCAGTTATAGGGTAACGACAGGGGGGAACTATGGCTACACCTTC.

This chain connects TRBV7-3 to TRBJ1-1; D is unresolved. CDR1 SGHTA and CDR2 FQGTGA come from the germline V gene. Trimming left V 0 bases short and J 0 bases short, with 8 bases between. CDR3 length: 15 amino acids. The chain's CDR3 is CASSLTRTVNTEAFF. The DNA of the CDR3 is TGTGCCAGCAGCTTAACCAGGACTGTGAACACTGAAGCTTTCTTT.

This clonotype was seen only a few times. Relative to the germline gene, one junction end is altered; a read error may explain this. V gene TRBV2 combines with J gene TRBJ1-3, with D possibly matching TRBD1 (5 bases). Germline V gene lookup returns CDR1 SNHLY and CDR2 FYNNEI. CDR3 size: 11 residues. The CDR3 protein is CASSAGLTGHF. The CDR3 DNA sequence: TGTGCCAGCAGTGCTGGTTTAACGGGGCATTTT. Full variable domain (rest looked up from reference TRBV2 and TRBJ1-3): EPEVTQTPSHQVTQMGQEVILRCVPISNHLYFYWYRQILGQKVEFLVSFYNNEISEKSEIFDDQFSVERPDGSNFTLKIRSTKLEDSAMYFCASSAGLTGHFGEGSWLTVV.

The chain links TRBV2 to TRBJ1-2; D gene unclear. The CDR3 sequence is 14 residues long. V was pared by 2 bases and J by 3 bases, with 10 bases between. In germline, CDR1 is SNHLY, CDR2 FYNNEI. CDR3 amino acids: CASSESWGDYGYTF. The CDR3 nucleotides are TGTGCCAGCAGTGAATCGTGGGGAGACTATGGCTACACCTTC.

This sequence joins TRBV20-1 and TRBJ2-7; D gene uncertain. Germline CDR1 DFQATT, CDR2 SNEGSKA (reference sequence). V lost 0 bases and J 2 bases, leaving 11 bases between the germline ends. The CDR3 is made up of 14 amino acids. Here the CDR3 reads CSARDYQATYEQYF. As DNA, the CDR3 is TGCAGTGCTAGAGATTACCAGGCTACCTACGAGCAGTACTTC.

J is TRBJ2-5 and V is TRBV6-1; D unresolved. The V end lost 2 bases, the J end lost 5 bases, and 9 bases lay between the germline ends. The CDR3 sequence is 13 residues long. CDR1 is MNHNS, CDR2 SASEGT, per germline. The CDR3 here is CASSENGVETQYF. CDR3 sequence (DNA): TGTGCCAGCAGTGAAAATGGGGTGGAGACCCAGTACTTC.

The chain uses TRBV6-5 and TRBJ2-4, with D possibly TRBD2 on 6 matching bases. The CDR3 is 15 residues long. Looked up from germline, CDR1 is MNHEY and CDR2 is SVGAGI. Trimming cost V 8 bases and J 7 bases, with 21 bases left between them. The CDR3 reads CASRSFPGTGNIQYF. As DNA, the CDR3 is TGTGCCAGCCGTTCCTTCCCAGGGACTGGGAACATTCAGTACTTC.

This chain links TRBV11-2 with TRBJ2-5; D gene unclear. Trimming left V 1 base short and J 1 base short, with 4 bases between. The CDR3 sequence is 13 residues long. Looked up from germline, CDR1 is SGHAT and CDR2 is FQNNGV. The chain's CDR3 is CASSLVPQETQYF. The CDR3 DNA reads TGTGCCAGCAGCTTAGTGCCCCAAGAGACCCAGTACTTC. The variable domain in full, with the rest retrieved from reference TRBV11-2 and TRBJ2-5, is EAGVAQSPRYKIIEKRQSVAFWCNPISGHATLYWYQQILGQGPKLLIQFQNNGVVDDSQLPKDRFSAERLKGVDSTLKIQPAKLEDSAVYLCASSLVPQETQYFGPGTRLLVL.